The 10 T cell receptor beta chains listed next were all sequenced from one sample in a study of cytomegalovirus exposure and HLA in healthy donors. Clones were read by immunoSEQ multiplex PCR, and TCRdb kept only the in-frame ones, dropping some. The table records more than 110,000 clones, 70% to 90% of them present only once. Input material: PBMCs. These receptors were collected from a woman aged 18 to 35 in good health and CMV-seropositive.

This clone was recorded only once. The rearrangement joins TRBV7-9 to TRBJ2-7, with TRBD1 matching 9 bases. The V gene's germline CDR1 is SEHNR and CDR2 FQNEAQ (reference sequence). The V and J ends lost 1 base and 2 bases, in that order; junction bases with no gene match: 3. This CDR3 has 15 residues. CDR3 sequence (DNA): TGTGCCAGCAGCTTAGGGACAGGGGCGACCTACGAGCAGTACTTC. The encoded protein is CASSLGTGATYEQYF.

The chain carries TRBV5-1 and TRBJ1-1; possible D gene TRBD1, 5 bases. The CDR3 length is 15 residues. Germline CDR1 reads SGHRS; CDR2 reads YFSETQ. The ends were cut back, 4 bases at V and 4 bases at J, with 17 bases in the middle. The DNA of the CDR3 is TGCGCCAGCAGCAAAGTAGGGGCGCGGGGCACTGAAGCTTTCTTT. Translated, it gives CASSKVGARGTEAFF.

Here the CDR3 DNA reads TGTGCCAGCAGTATTACAGGGGGAGCAGAAGCTTTCTTT. Its protein is CASSITGGAEAFF. The gene calls are TRBV6-6 and TRBJ1-1; 8 nucleotides match TRBD1. The CDR3 loop spans 13 amino acids. The V segment lost 5 bases and the J segment 8 bases; nucleotides outside the gene matches: 7. Per the germline V gene, CDR1 is MNHNY and CDR2 is SVGAGI (reference sequence).

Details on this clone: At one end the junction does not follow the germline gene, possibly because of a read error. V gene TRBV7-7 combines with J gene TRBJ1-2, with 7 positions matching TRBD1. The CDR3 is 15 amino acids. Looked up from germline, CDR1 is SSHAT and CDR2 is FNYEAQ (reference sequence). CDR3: CASSPVRAGGYGYTF. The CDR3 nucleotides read TGTGCTAGCAGCCCCGTCAGGGCAGGGGGCTATGGCTACACCTTC.

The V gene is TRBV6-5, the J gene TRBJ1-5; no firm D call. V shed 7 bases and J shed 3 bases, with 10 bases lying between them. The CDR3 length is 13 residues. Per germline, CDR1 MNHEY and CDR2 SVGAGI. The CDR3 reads CASKGGPNQPQHF. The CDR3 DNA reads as TGTGCCAGCAAAGGAGGTCCCAATCAGCCCCAGCATTTT.

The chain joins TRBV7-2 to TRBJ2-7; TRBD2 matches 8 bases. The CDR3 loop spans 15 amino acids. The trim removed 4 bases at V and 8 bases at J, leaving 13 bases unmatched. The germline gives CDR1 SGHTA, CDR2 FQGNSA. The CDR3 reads CASSSTSVGLGQQYF. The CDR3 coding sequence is TGTGCCAGCAGCTCGACTAGCGTGGGACTAGGACAGCAGTACTTC.

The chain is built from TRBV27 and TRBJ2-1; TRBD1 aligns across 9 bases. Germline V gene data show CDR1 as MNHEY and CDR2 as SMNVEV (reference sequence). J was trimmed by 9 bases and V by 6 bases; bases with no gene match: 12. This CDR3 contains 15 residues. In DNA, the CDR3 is TGTGCCAGCAGCTCACCGGGACAGGGTAAAAGTGAGCAGTTCTTC. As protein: CASSSPGQGKSEQFF.

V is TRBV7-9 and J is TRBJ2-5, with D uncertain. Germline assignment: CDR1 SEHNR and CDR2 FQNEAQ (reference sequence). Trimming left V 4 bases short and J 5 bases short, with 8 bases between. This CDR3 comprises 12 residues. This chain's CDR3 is CASSSHLETQYF. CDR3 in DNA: TGTGCCAGCAGCTCGCACTTGGAGACCCAGTACTTC.

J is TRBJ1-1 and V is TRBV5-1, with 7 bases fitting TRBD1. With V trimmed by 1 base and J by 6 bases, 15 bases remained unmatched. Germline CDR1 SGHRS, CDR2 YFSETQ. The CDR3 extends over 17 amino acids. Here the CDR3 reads CASSLKAGGLVNAEAFF. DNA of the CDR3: TGCGCCAGCAGCTTGAAGGCAGGGGGATTGGTAAACGCTGAAGCTTTCTTT.

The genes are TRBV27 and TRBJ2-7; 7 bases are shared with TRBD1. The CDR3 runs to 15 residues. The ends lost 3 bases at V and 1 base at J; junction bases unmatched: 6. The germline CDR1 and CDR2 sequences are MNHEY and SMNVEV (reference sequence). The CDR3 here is CASSFRQQGSYEQYF. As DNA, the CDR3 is TGTGCCAGCAGTTTTCGTCAACAGGGGTCCTACGAGCAGTACTTC.